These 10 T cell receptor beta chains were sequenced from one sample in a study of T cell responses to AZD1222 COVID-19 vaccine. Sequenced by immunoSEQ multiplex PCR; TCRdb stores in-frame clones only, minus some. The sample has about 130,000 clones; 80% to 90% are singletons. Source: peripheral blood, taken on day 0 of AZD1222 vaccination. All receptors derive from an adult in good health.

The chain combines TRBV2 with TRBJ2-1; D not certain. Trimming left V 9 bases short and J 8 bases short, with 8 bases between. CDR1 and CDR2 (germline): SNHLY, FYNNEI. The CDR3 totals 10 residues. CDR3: CASGPDEQFF. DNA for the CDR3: TGTGCCAGTGGGCCAGATGAGCAGTTCTTC.

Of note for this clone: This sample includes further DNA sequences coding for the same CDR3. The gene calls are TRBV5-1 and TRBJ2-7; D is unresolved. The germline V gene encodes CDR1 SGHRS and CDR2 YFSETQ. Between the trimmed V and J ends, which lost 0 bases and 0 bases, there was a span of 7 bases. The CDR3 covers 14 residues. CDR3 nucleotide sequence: TGCGCCAGCAGCTTGGTCGGTAGCTCCTACGAGCAGTACTTC. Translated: CASSLVGSSYEQYF.

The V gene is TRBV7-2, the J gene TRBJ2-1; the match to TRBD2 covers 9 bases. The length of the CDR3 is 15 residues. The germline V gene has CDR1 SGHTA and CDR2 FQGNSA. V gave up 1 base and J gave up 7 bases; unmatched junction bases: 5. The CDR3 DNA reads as TGTGCCAGCAGCTTAGACGCGGGAGGGTTTAATGAGCAGTTCTTC. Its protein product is CASSLDAGGFNEQFF.

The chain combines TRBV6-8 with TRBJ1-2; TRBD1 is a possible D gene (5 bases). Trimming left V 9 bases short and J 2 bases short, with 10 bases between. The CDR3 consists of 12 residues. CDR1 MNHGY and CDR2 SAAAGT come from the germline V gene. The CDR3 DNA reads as TGTGCCAGACACAGGTTAAACTATGGCTACACCTTC. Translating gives CARHRLNYGYTF.

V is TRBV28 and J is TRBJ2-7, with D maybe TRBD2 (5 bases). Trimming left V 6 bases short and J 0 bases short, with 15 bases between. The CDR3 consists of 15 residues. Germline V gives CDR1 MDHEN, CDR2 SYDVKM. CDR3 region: CASSPGLIPSYEQYF. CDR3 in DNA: TGTGCCAGCAGCCCTGGACTTATACCCTCCTACGAGCAGTACTTC.

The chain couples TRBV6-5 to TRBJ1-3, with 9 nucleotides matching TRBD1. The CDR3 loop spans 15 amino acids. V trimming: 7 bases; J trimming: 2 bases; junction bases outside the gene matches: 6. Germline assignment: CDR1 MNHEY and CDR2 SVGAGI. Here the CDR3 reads CASTGTGIAGNTIYF. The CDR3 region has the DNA TGTGCCAGCACCGGGACAGGGATCGCTGGAAACACCATATATTTT.

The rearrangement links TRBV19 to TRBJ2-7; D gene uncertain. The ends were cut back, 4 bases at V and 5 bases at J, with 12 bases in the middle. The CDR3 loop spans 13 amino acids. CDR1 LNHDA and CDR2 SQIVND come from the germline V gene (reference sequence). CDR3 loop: CASSTADGDEQYF. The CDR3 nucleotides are TGTGCCAGTAGTACGGCAGATGGCGACGAGCAGTACTTC.

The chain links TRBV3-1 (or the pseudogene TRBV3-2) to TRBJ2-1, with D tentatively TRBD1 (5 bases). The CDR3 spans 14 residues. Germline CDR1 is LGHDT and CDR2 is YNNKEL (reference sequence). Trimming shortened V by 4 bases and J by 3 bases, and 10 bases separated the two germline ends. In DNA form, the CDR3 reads TGTGCCAGCAGCCCCCGGACAAGCTACAATGAGCAGTTCTTC. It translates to CASSPRTSYNEQFF.

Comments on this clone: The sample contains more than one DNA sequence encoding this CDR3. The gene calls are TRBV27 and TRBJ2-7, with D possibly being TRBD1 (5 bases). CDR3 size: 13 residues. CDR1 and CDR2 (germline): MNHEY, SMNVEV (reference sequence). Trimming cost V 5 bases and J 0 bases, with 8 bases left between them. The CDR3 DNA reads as TGTGCCAGCAGTCTAGACAGCTCCTACGAGCAGTACTTC. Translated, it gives CASSLDSSYEQYF.

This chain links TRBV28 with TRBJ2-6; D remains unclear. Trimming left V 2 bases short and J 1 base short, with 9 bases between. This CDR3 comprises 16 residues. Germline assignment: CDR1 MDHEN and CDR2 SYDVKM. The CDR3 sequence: CASSLRPASGANVLTF. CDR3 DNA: TGTGCCAGCAGTTTACGCCCCGCATCTGGGGCCAACGTCCTGACTTTC.